The 15 T cell receptor beta chains below all came from one sample that was sequenced in a study of spatial heterogeneity in lung cancer. Time point of the sample: sample taken at primary tumor resection. Using its own MiXCR run on the 5' RACE reads, TCRdb lists one record per CDR3 protein. Altogether around 6,700 distinct CDR3 sequences are present, roughly 7.2% being singletons, with the ten largest covering over 75%. The sample in question was PBMCs, obtained at surgery. Receptor source: a male donor with early-stage non-small cell lung cancer.

V is TRBV5-1 and J is TRBJ1-1, with D possibly being TRBD1 (6 bases). The CDR3 loop spans 15 amino acids. CDR1 is SGHRS and CDR2 is YFSETQ in the germline V gene. The ends were cut back, 4 bases at V and 6 bases at J, with 19 bases in the middle. The CDR3 here is CASSASQGRGSEAFF. CDR3 bases: TGCGCCAGCAGCGCGTCACAGGGCCGGGGCTCTGAAGCTTTCTTT.

This clonotype was seen repeatedly, ten times or more. V gene TRBV5-1 combines with J gene TRBJ1-6; D may be TRBD1 (6 bases). The germline V gene has CDR1 SGHRS and CDR2 YFSETQ. Trimming left V 4 bases short and J 9 bases short, with 29 bases between. The CDR3 has 19 residues. For the CDR3, the DNA is TGCGCCAGCAGCAAGACCGGGACATCCACCCATCTCTCGGGTTCACCCCTCCACTTT. Protein: CASSKTGTSTHLSGSPLHF.

The genes are TRBV20-1 and TRBJ1-5; 7 nucleotides agree with TRBD1. The CDR3 is 17 residues long. Per the germline V gene, CDR1 is DFQATT and CDR2 is SNEGSKA (reference sequence). The junction had 14 bases not matched to a gene; V was cut back by 1 base and J by 5 bases. The CDR3 DNA sequence: TGCAGTGCTAGAGTAGAGGATCCGGGACAGAGAGATCAGCCCCAGCATTTT. Amino acids: CSARVEDPGQRDQPQHF.

By sample fraction, this clonotype is medium-sized (0.01 to 0.1%). The V call is TRBV6-2 or TRBV6-3, the J call TRBJ2-2; TRBD1 aligns across 9 bases. Looked up from germline, CDR1 is MNHEY and CDR2 is SVGEGT. The CDR3 has 17 residues. The junction had 13 bases not matched to a gene; V was cut back by 5 bases and J by 6 bases. The CDR3: CASSKTGTGTFAGELFF. For the CDR3, the DNA is TGTGCCAGCAGTAAAACCGGGACAGGGACGTTTGCCGGGGAGCTGTTTTTT.

V usage is TRBV6-2 or TRBV6-3 and J usage is TRBJ2-3; the D call may be TRBD1 or TRBD2 (5 bases each). Per the germline V gene, CDR1 is MNHEY and CDR2 is SVGEGT. CDR3 length equals 14 residues. Trimming took 7 bases from V and 2 from J, leaving 13 bases between them. CDR3: CASTRDGDTDTQYF. Written as DNA, the CDR3 is TGTGCCAGCACGAGGGACGGGGACACAGATACGCAGTATTTT.

This chain links TRBV2 with TRBJ2-5; 8 bases are a match to TRBD1. There are 15 residues in the CDR3. Germline V gives CDR1 SNHLY, CDR2 FYNNEI. Germline trimming cut 5 bases from V and 5 bases from J; bases unmatched to any gene: 10. In DNA form, the CDR3 reads TGTGCCAGCAGTTCCCCCGACAGGGGTCGGGAGACCCAGTACTTC. It encodes CASSSPDRGRETQYF. The full variable domain, with the rest looked up from reference TRBV2 and TRBJ2-5, is EPEVTQTPSHQVTQMGQEVILRCVPISNHLYFYWYRQILGQKVEFLVSFYNNEISEKSEIFDDQFSVERPDGSNFTLKIRSTKLEDSAMYFCASSSPDRGRETQYFGPGTRLLVL.

This clonotype appeared many times. The V call is TRBV7-9, the J call TRBJ1-5; D remains unclear. Deletions cut 5 bases from V and 2 bases from J, with 7 bases between. The CDR3 totals 13 residues. Germline V gene lookup returns CDR1 SEHNR and CDR2 FQNEAQ (reference sequence). The CDR3 nucleotides read TGTGCCAGCAGCCCGGACGGCAATCAGCCCCAGCATTTT. Translating gives CASSPDGNQPQHF.

This clonotype was seen ten or more times. The chain carries TRBV9 and TRBJ2-4, with TRBD2 identical over 9 bases. CDR1 is SGDLS, CDR2 YYNGEE, per germline. Unmatched junction bases numbered 6, after V lost 4 bases and J lost 1 base. This CDR3 region has 16 residues. CDR3 bases: TGTGCCAGCAGCTCCCGGACTAGCGCCGCCAAAAACATTCAGTACTTC. Translated, it gives CASSSRTSAAKNIQYF. The whole variable domain, filled in from reference TRBV9 and TRBJ2-4, reads DSGVTQTPKHLITATGQRVTLRCSPRSGDLSVYWYQQSLDQGLQFLIQYYNGEERAKGNILERFSAQQFPDLHSELNLSSLELGDSALYFCASSSRTSAAKNIQYFGAGTRLSVL.

In its sample, this clonotype was seen many times. The J gene is TRBJ1-1, the V gene TRBV4-2; D is undetermined. V lost 4 bases and J lost 1, with 7 bases in between. The germline gives CDR1 LGHNA, CDR2 YNFKEQ. This CDR3 region has 13 residues. CDR3 sequence: CASSPRTNTEAFF. The CDR3 bases are TGTGCCAGCAGCCCCAGGACGAACACTGAAGCTTTCTTT.

This clonotype was seen at least ten times. V is TRBV6-4 and J is TRBJ1-1; D remains ambiguous. V was pared by 3 bases and J by 5 bases, with 10 bases between. The CDR3 spans 13 residues. Looked up from germline, CDR1 is MRHNA and CDR2 is SNTAGT. In DNA, the CDR3 is TGTGCCAGCAGTGAAGGCGAAGGGACTGAAGCTTTCTTT. It specifies CASSEGEGTEAFF.

This clonotype was picked up many times. The chain has TRBV27 and TRBJ2-3; TRBD2 matches 10 bases. Trimming at V came to 2 bases and at J to 5 bases, leaving 7 bases not matched to a gene. Germline V lookup: CDR1 MNHEY, CDR2 SMNVEV (reference sequence). The CDR3 loop spans 16 amino acids. Written as DNA, the CDR3 is TGTGCCAGCAGTTTAAGGTGGCTAGCGGGAGAAGATACGCAGTATTTT. Amino acids: CASSLRWLAGEDTQYF.

This clonotype was seen only a few times. V is TRBV19 and J is TRBJ2-1; TRBD2 aligns across 12 bases. The germline CDR1 and CDR2 sequences are LNHDA and SQIVND (reference sequence). The V and J ends lost 6 bases and 0 bases, in that order; junction bases with no gene match: 0. The CDR3 extends over 15 amino acids. The chain's CDR3 is CASRLAGGSYNEQFF. Here the CDR3 DNA reads TGTGCCAGTAGACTAGCGGGAGGCTCCTACAATGAGCAGTTCTTC.

This clonotype was seen many times. The chain links TRBV11-2 to TRBJ1-2; D is perhaps TRBD1 (5 bases). Germline loops: CDR1 SGHAT, CDR2 FQNNGV. This CDR3 is 12 amino acids long. The V and J ends lost 1 base and 7 bases respectively, with 7 bases between them. The CDR3: CASSLGDGGYTF. CDR3 DNA: TGTGCCAGCAGCTTAGGGGACGGTGGCTACACCTTC.

Details on this clonotype: Germline is not matched at one junction end, which may reflect a read error. The chain recombines TRBV4-1 with TRBJ2-1, with TRBD2 identical over 7 bases. Germline V CDR1 and CDR2: MGHRA, YSYEKL. CDR3 size: 17 residues. The CDR3 spells CASSQVAGARSYNKQFF. The CDR3, as DNA: TGCGCCAGCAGCCAAGTGGCGGGAGCGCGGTCCTACAATAAGCAGTTCTTC.

This clonotype was seen at least ten times. This chain joins TRBV28 and TRBJ2-6; D is unclear. Trimming stripped 1 base from V and 0 bases from J, with 4 bases between. Per the germline V gene, CDR1 is MDHEN and CDR2 is SYDVKM. The CDR3 is 15 residues long. CDR3 residues: CASSLFTSGANVLTF. The CDR3 bases are TGTGCCAGCAGTTTATTTACCTCTGGGGCCAACGTCCTGACTTTC.